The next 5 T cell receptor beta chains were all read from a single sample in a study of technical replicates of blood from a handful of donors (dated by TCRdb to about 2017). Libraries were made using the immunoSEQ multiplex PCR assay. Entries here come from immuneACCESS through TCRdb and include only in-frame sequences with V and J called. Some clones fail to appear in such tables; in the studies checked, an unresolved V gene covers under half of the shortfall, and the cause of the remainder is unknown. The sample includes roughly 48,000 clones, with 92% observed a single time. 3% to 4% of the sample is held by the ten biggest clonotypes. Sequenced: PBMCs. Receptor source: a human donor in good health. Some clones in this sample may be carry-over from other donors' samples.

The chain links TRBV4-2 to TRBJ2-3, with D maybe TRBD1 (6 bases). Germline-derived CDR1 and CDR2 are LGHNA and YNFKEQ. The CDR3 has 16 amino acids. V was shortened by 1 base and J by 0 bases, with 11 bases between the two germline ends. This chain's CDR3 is CASSQAGTTSTDTQYF. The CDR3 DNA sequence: TGTGCCAGCAGCCAAGCCGGGACAACTAGCACAGATACGCAGTATTTT.

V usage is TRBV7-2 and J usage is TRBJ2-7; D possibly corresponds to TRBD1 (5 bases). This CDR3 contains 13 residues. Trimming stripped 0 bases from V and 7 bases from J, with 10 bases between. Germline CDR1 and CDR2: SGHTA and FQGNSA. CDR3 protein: CASSLAGAREQYF. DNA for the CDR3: TGTGCCAGCAGCTTAGCTGGGGCGAGGGAGCAGTACTTC.

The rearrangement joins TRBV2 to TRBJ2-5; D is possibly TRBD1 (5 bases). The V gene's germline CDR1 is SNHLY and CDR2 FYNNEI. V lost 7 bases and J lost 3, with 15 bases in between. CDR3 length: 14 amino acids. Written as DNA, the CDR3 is TGTGCCAGCACCCAATCGACAGTAAAAGAGACCCAGTACTTC. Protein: CASTQSTVKETQYF.

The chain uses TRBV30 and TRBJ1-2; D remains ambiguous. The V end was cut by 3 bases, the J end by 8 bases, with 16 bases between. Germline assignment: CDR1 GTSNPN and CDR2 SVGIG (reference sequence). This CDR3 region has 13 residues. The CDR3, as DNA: TGTGCCTGGAGAGACACAGCCGGCAGGGGCTACACCTTC. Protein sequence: CAWRDTAGRGYTF.

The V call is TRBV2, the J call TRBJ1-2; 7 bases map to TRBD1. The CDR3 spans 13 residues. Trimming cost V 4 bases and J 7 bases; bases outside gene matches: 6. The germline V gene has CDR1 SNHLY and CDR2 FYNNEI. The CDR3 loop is CASSVQGFGGYTF. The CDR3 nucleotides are TGTGCCAGCAGTGTACAGGGGTTCGGTGGCTACACCTTC.